The 18 T cell receptor beta chains below were found in one sample sequenced in a study of neoadjuvant anti-PD-1 for oral cavity cancer. Clones were read by immunoSEQ multiplex PCR, and TCRdb kept only the in-frame ones, dropping some. The sample yields tens of thousands of clones, around 82% seen once. The material was PBMCs, obtained before nivolumab (anti-PD-1) treatment. These receptor sequences come from a person between 40 and 79 years old with oral cavity squamous cell carcinoma.

This rearrangement joins TRBV29-1 to TRBJ2-7, with a possible D match to TRBD2 (5 bases). Trimming removed 7 bases at V and 6 bases at J, with 22 bases between. The CDR3 sequence is 14 residues long. The germline V gene encodes CDR1 SQVTM and CDR2 ANQGSEA. CDR3 nucleotides: TGCAGCGGGAGAAGCGGAGTAATGTTCGGCGAGCAGTACTTC. It codes for CSGRSGVMFGEQYF.

The chain links TRBV19 to TRBJ2-6; the match to TRBD1 covers 11 bases. The CDR3 spans 17 residues. The junction had 11 bases not matched to a gene; V was cut back by 10 bases and J by 3 bases. Germline values: CDR1 LNHDA, CDR2 SQIVND (reference sequence). CDR3 in DNA: TGTGCCACAACAACCGGGACAGGGGGTGGTGGGGCCAACGTCCTGACTTTC. Translating gives CATTTGTGGGGANVLTF.

This chain uses TRBV6-1 with TRBJ1-5; TRBD1 is a possible D gene (5 bases). From germline, CDR1 is MNHNS and CDR2 SASEGT. Trimming took off 2 bases at V and 2 bases at J, with 10 bases between the two ends. CDR3 length: 15 residues. CDR3 DNA: TGTGCCAGCAGTGAAAGTTGGGGGGGCAATCAGCCCCAGCATTTT. Translating gives CASSESWGGNQPQHF.

The rearrangement joins TRBV6-4 to TRBJ2-7, with 9 positions matching TRBD1. The germline V gene has CDR1 MRHNA and CDR2 SNTAGT. Unmatched junction bases numbered 1, after V lost 3 bases and J lost 1 base. This CDR3 has 14 amino acids. In DNA, the CDR3 is TGTGCCAGCAGTGAACAGGGGGCATCCTACGAGCAGTACTTC. Residues: CASSEQGASYEQYF.

J is TRBJ2-7 and V is TRBV6-6; 9 bases agree with TRBD1. The CDR3 sequence is 16 residues long. V shed 6 bases and J 0 bases; nucleotides not matched to a gene: 9. CDR1 and CDR2 (germline): MNHNY, SVGAGI (reference sequence). In DNA, the CDR3 is TGTGCCAGCAGGCATACCGGGACAGGGACCTCCTACGAGCAGTACTTC. Protein product: CASRHTGTGTSYEQYF.

The J gene is TRBJ2-2, the V gene TRBV11-2; 7 nucleotides agree with TRBD1. The CDR3 is made up of 17 amino acids. From germline, CDR1 is SGHAT and CDR2 FQNNGV. V lost 5 bases, J lost 5 bases, and 14 bases stayed unmatched. CDR3 nucleotide sequence: TGTGCCAGCAGCGCGGACAGGTGGGCATCGGATACCGGGGAGCTGTTTTTT. It codes for CASSADRWASDTGELFF.

This clone has a handful of counts. The chain joins TRBV9 to TRBJ1-2; D might be TRBD1 (6 bases). Trimming left V 3 bases short and J 11 bases short, with 23 bases between. Germline CDR1 and CDR2: SGDLS and YYNGEE. The CDR3 has 15 residues. The DNA for the CDR3 is TGTGCCAGCAGCGCGAAACCGGGACACGGGTTAGGGTACACCTTC. Its protein is CASSAKPGHGLGYTF.

The chain has TRBV6-6 and TRBJ2-1; no clear D. In germline, CDR1 is MNHNY, CDR2 SVGAGI (reference sequence). The CDR3 has 12 residues. V lost 6 bases to trimming and J lost 9 bases, with 12 bases between them. The CDR3, as DNA: TGTGCCAGCAGCTGGACCGTTAGTGAGCAGTTCTTC. Its protein product is CASSWTVSEQFF.

The V and J genes are TRBV28 and TRBJ2-1, with 9 bases aligning to TRBD2. V was pared by 4 bases and J by 6 bases, with 4 bases of the junction left unmatched. In germline, CDR1 is MDHEN, CDR2 SYDVKM. The CDR3 loop spans 14 amino acids. CDR3 in amino acids: CASSSAGGFNEQFF. The DNA for the CDR3 is TGTGCCAGCAGTTCGGCGGGAGGGTTCAATGAGCAGTTCTTC.

Here the CDR3 reads CAWTDRGRWGQAFF. DNA for the CDR3: TGTGCCTGGACCGACAGGGGAAGGTGGGGGCAAGCTTTCTTT. The rearrangement links TRBV30 to TRBJ1-1; 8 bases map to TRBD1. Germline-derived CDR1 and CDR2 are GTSNPN and SVGIG (reference sequence). The CDR3 length is 14 residues. V lost 4 bases and J lost 9; bases outside the gene matches: 13.

This chain connects TRBV7-9 to TRBJ1-2, with 8 bases fitting TRBD1. This CDR3 spans 15 amino acids. V lost 4 bases, J lost 3 bases, and 7 bases stayed unmatched. Germline CDR1 SEHNR, CDR2 FQNEAQ (reference sequence). The DNA for the CDR3 is TGTGCCAGCAGCTCCACAGACAGGGGAGACTATGGCTACACCTTC. The encoded protein is CASSSTDRGDYGYTF.

Notes on this clone: One end of the junction varies from germline; a read error may be responsible. V is TRBV7-7 and J is TRBJ2-5; 7 bases are shared with TRBD2. The CDR3 sequence is 14 residues long. The V gene's germline CDR1 is SSHAT and CDR2 FNYEAQ (reference sequence). The CDR3 reads CASSHGGVGETQYF. The DNA of the CDR3 is TGTGCTAGCAGCCATGGGGGGGTTGGGGAGACCCAGTACTTC.

J is TRBJ2-1 and V is TRBV6-5; 11 bases line up with TRBD1. Germline V gene sequence: CDR1 MNHEY, CDR2 SVGAGI. This CDR3 has 15 amino acids. V was clipped by 4 bases and J by 4 bases; unmatched bases: 3. CDR3 in DNA: TGTGCCAGCAGTTTTGGACAGGGGGCATACAATGAGCAGTTCTTC. Translation: CASSFGQGAYNEQFF.

CDR3 sequence: CASSRQGGFANTEAFF. CDR3 nucleotides: TGCGCCAGCTCACGACAGGGGGGATTTGCGAACACTGAAGCTTTCTTT. The chain couples TRBV5-1 to TRBJ1-1, with TRBD1 identical over 9 bases. Germline-derived CDR1 and CDR2 are SGHRS and YFSETQ. The V and J ends lost 7 bases and 1 base, in that order; junction bases with no gene match: 11. This CDR3 comprises 16 residues.

V gene TRBV27 combines with J gene TRBJ2-1; D call uncertain. This CDR3 has 14 residues. Looked up from germline, CDR1 is MNHEY and CDR2 is SMNVEV (reference sequence). Trimming removed 1 base at V and 3 bases at J, with 7 bases between. The chain's CDR3 is CASSLWTDYNEQFF. DNA of the CDR3: TGTGCCAGCAGTTTATGGACGGACTACAATGAGCAGTTCTTC.

The chain recombines TRBV9 with TRBJ2-1, with 12 bases fitting TRBD2. Per germline, CDR1 SGDLS and CDR2 YYNGEE. This CDR3 is 15 amino acids long. With V trimmed by 4 bases and J by 13 bases, 12 bases remained unmatched. The CDR3 loop reads CASSTSPSSGRAQFF. DNA for the CDR3: TGTGCCAGCAGCACCTCCCCCTCTAGCGGGAGGGCCCAGTTCTTC.

This clone was recorded a few times. This chain connects TRBV27 to TRBJ1-2; possibly TRBD1 for D (5 bases). Trimming removed 5 bases from V and 2 bases from J, with 12 bases in between. This CDR3 spans 14 amino acids. Germline CDR1 MNHEY, CDR2 SMNVEV (reference sequence). The CDR3 region is CASSGGTANYGYTF. CDR3 DNA sequence: TGTGCCAGCAGTGGGGGGACCGCGAACTATGGCTACACCTTC.

This chain's CDR3 is CATSRDRLGGATEAFF. As DNA, the CDR3 is TGTGCCACCAGCAGAGATCGTCTGGGGGGGGCTACTGAAGCTTTCTTT. V usage is TRBV15 and J usage is TRBJ1-1, with D tentatively TRBD1 (6 bases). The CDR3 length is 16 residues. The germline V gene has CDR1 LNHNV and CDR2 YYDKDF (reference sequence). Trimming shortened V by 0 bases and J by 5 bases, and 16 bases separated the two germline ends. Using reference TRBV15 and TRBJ1-1 for the parts outside the CDR3, the full variable domain is DAMVIQNPRYQVTQFGKPVTLSCSQTLNHNVMYWYQQKSSQAPKLLFHYYDKDFNNEADTPDNFQSRRPNTSFCFLDIRSPGLGDTAMYLCATSRDRLGGATEAFFGQGTRLTVV.